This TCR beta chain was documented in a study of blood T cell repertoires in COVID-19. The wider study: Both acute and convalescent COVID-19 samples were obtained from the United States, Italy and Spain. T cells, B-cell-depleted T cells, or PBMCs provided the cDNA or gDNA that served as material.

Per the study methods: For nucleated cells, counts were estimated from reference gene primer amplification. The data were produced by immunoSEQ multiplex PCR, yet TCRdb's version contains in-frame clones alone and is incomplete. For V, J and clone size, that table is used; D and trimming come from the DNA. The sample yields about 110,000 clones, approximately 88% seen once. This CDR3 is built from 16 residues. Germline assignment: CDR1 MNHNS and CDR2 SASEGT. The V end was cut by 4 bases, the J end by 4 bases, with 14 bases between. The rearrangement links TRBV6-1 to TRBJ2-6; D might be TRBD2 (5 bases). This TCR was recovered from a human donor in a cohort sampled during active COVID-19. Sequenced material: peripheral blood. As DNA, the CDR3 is TGTGCCAGCAGTGCCCTCCGGGTAGCGGGGGCCAACGTCCTGACTTTC. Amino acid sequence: CASSALRVAGANVLTF.